The T cell receptor (beta chain) described here comes from a study of metastatic and nonmetastatic thyroid tumors. Study as a whole: The study looked at repertoires side by side in blood and in tumor or nodule tissue from malignant and benign thyroid patients.

Turning to this clone: Its antigen is undetermined.

Points from the study as a whole: Compared with benign nodules, malignant thyroid tumors were reported to have significantly higher TCR beta diversity in both blood and tumor.

Per the original methods: It was from CDR3 differences across clinicopathological groups that a distant-metastasis classifier for papillary thyroid cancer was built. MiXCR re-clonotyped the PCR reads for TCRdb. The V and J calls shown here were made by TCRdb, not taken from the authors' results. The sample shows tens of thousands of clones, approximately 28% of them seen only once. The entire patient cohort was treatment-naive prior to thyroid surgery. The V gene lost 7 bases and the J gene lost 5 bases, with 17 bases spanning the gap. The germline V gene has CDR1 SGHTA and CDR2 FQGNSA. This CDR3 spans 14 amino acids.

The sequenced sample was tumor tissue. V usage is TRBV7-2 and J usage is TRBJ1-1; D gene ambiguous. This clonotype was obtained from a male donor with papillary thyroid cancer or a benign thyroid nodule (not recorded which). Some clones in this sample may be carry-over from other donors' samples. As DNA, the CDR3 is TGTGCCAGCATCCCCGGCGGAGGGTGGACTGAAGCTTTCTTT. This sequence encodes CASIPGGGWTEAFF.